The 15 T cell receptor beta chains reported below all come from one sample, sequenced in a study of T cell changes during pregnancy in multiple sclerosis. Sequencing used immunoSEQ multiplex PCR; TCRdb keeps in-frame clones, though not all of them. The repertoire holds roughly 64,000 clones, with 96% as singletons. Sequenced here: CD8+ T cells from peripheral blood mononuclear cells, sampled after pregnancy. The receptors derive from a female donor with multiple sclerosis, enrolled in a pregnancy study.

V and J are TRBV5-4 and TRBJ2-7; 7 bases fit TRBD1. J lost 6 bases, V lost 4 bases, and 10 bases had no gene match. The CDR3 is 14 amino acids. Germline V gives CDR1 SGHNT, CDR2 YYREEE (reference sequence). The CDR3 sequence: CASSLRTGPSEQYF. Written as DNA, the CDR3 is TGTGCCAGCAGCCTCCGGACAGGACCGAGCGAGCAGTACTTC.

The chain joins TRBV7-9 to TRBJ2-5; 10 bases are a match to TRBD1. V trimming: 3 bases; J trimming: 4 bases; junction bases outside the gene matches: 5. Per the germline V gene, CDR1 is SEHNR and CDR2 is FQNEAQ (reference sequence). The CDR3 length is 15 residues. The CDR3 spells CASSFRQGAGETQYF. The DNA of the CDR3 is TGTGCCAGCAGCTTTAGACAGGGGGCTGGAGAGACCCAGTACTTC.

This clone has a single count. The chain uses TRBV11-2 and TRBJ1-4; 10 bases are shared with TRBD1. Unmatched junction bases numbered 5, after V lost 0 bases and J lost 7 bases. This CDR3 region has 16 residues. Germline V lookup: CDR1 SGHAT, CDR2 FQNNGV. The CDR3 loop is CASSLDRGTGVEKLFF. CDR3 DNA: TGTGCCAGCAGCTTAGATCGGGGGACAGGGGTTGAAAAACTGTTTTTT.

The rearrangement uses TRBV19 and TRBJ2-7; 11 bases match TRBD2. With 4 bases clipped from V and 4 bases from J, the junction kept 3 bases outside the gene matches. Germline-derived CDR1 and CDR2 are LNHDA and SQIVND (reference sequence). The CDR3 runs to 14 residues. The CDR3 region has the DNA TGTGCCAGTAGTAAGACTAGCGGGACGTACGAGCAGTACTTC. Translation: CASSKTSGTYEQYF. Using reference TRBV19 and TRBJ2-7 for the parts outside the CDR3, the full variable domain is DGGITQSPKYLFRKEGQNVTLSCEQNLNHDAMYWYRQDPGQGLRLIYYSQIVNDFQKGDIAEGYSVSREKKESFPLTVTSAQKNPTAFYLCASSKTSGTYEQYFGPGTRLTVT.

This chain connects TRBV27 to TRBJ2-5; 7 positions match TRBD1. The CDR3 sequence is 16 residues long. V dropped 7 bases and J dropped 2; count of bases not matched to a gene: 13. Germline V gives CDR1 MNHEY, CDR2 SMNVEV (reference sequence). The CDR3 region is CASTSLTDRLQETQYF. CDR3 coding DNA: TGTGCCAGCACCTCACTGACGGACAGGCTACAAGAGACCCAGTACTTC.

This chain uses TRBV2 with TRBJ1-1, with D hard to call. V was pared by 10 bases and J by 4 bases, with 13 bases between. CDR1 is SNHLY and CDR2 is FYNNEI in the germline V gene. The CDR3 runs 12 residues. In nucleotides, the CDR3 is TGTGCCACTGGACCTGAGGGCACTGAAGCTTTCTTT. Encoded protein: CATGPEGTEAFF. Looking up the rest from reference TRBV2 and TRBJ1-1 gives the full variable domain: EPEVTQTPSHQVTQMGQEVILRCVPISNHLYFYWYRQILGQKVEFLVSFYNNEISEKSEIFDDQFSVERPDGSNFTLKIRSTKLEDSAMYFCATGPEGTEAFFGQGTRLTVV.

The DNA for the CDR3 is TGTGCCAGCAGTGCACTAGCGGGACCTGTCGAGCAGTACTTC. This gives the protein CASSALAGPVEQYF. V and J are TRBV28 and TRBJ2-7; 10 nucleotides match TRBD2. With V trimmed by 5 bases and J by 6 bases, 7 bases remained unmatched. The CDR3 sequence is 14 residues long. The germline V gene has CDR1 MDHEN and CDR2 SYDVKM.

This chain connects TRBV5-8 to TRBJ2-1, with TRBD1 identical over 9 bases. V gave up 0 bases and J gave up 4 bases; unmatched junction bases: 5. The germline V gene encodes CDR1 SGHTS and CDR2 YDEGEE. The CDR3 has 16 residues. The CDR3 nucleotides read TGTGCCAGCAGCTTGGACGCCGGGACAGGGTACAATGAGCAGTTCTTC. It specifies CASSLDAGTGYNEQFF.

The genes are TRBV6-1 and TRBJ2-7; a weak D match, TRBD1 (5 bases). The V and J ends lost 10 bases and 4 bases respectively, with 17 bases between them. The germline V gene encodes CDR1 MNHNS and CDR2 SASEGT. The CDR3 is 13 residues long. The CDR3 region is CAIYRIDGYEQYF. DNA of the CDR3: TGTGCCATCTACAGGATTGACGGGTACGAGCAGTACTTC.

This chain's CDR3 is CASSPTDRATDTQYF. The CDR3 nucleotides read TGTGCCAGCTCCCCGACAGACAGAGCCACAGATACGCAGTATTTT. The genes are TRBV28 and TRBJ2-3, with D perhaps TRBD1 (5 bases). The CDR3 is 15 residues long. In germline, CDR1 is MDHEN, CDR2 SYDVKM. The germline V and J ends were trimmed by 8 bases and 2 bases, with 17 bases remaining between them. Together with reference TRBV28 and TRBJ2-3, the CDR3 gives the full variable domain: DVKVTQSSRYLVKRTGEKVFLECVQDMDHENMFWYRQDPGLGLRLIYFSYDVKMKEKGDIPEGYSVSREKKERFSLILESASTNQTSMYLCASSPTDRATDTQYFGPGTRLTVL.

The rearrangement joins TRBV20-1 to TRBJ2-5; the D gene is possibly TRBD1 (6 bases). V shed 7 bases and J shed 2 bases, with 8 bases lying between them. This CDR3 spans 11 amino acids. CDR1 and CDR2 (germline): DFQATT, SNEGSKA (reference sequence). The CDR3 loop reads CSERGQETQYF. The CDR3 nucleotides are TGCAGTGAGAGGGGGCAAGAGACCCAGTACTTC.

The V call is TRBV27, the J call TRBJ2-7; the match to TRBD1 covers 7 bases. This CDR3 region has 13 residues. V was pared by 6 bases and J by 4 bases, with 6 bases of the junction left unmatched. In germline, CDR1 is MNHEY, CDR2 SMNVEV (reference sequence). The CDR3 sequence is CASRTTGDYEQYF. The CDR3 DNA reads as TGTGCCAGCAGGACTACAGGGGATTACGAGCAGTACTTC.

The chain employs TRBV29-1 and TRBJ2-7, with D perhaps TRBD2 (6 bases). Trimming cost V 5 bases and J 7 bases, with 9 bases left between them. Germline CDR1 reads SQVTM; CDR2 reads ANQGSEA. The CDR3 extends over 10 amino acids. CDR3 nucleotide sequence: TGCAGCGTTACGGCGGGGGAGCAGTACTTC. Its protein is CSVTAGEQYF.

The V and J genes are TRBV10-3 and TRBJ2-7; D is possibly TRBD2 (5 bases). CDR1 and CDR2 from the germline V gene are ENHRY and SYGVKD. The CDR3 length is 17 residues. The V end lost 7 bases, the J end lost 7 bases, and 29 bases lay between the germline ends. CDR3 sequence (DNA): TGTGCCATCACTGGAGGAAGGTCTGGGAGCTTTCAGGAAGAGCAGTACTTC. It translates to CAITGGRSGSFQEEQYF.

This clone was detected only once. The V and J genes are TRBV28 and TRBJ2-5; 13 bases agree with TRBD2. Trimming cost V 3 bases and J 2 bases; bases outside gene matches: 6. The CDR3 covers 17 residues. Germline CDR1 is MDHEN and CDR2 is SYDVKM. CDR3 amino acids: CASSFSLAGGNQETQYF. The CDR3 region has the DNA TGTGCCAGCAGTTTCTCACTAGCGGGAGGGAATCAAGAGACCCAGTACTTC.